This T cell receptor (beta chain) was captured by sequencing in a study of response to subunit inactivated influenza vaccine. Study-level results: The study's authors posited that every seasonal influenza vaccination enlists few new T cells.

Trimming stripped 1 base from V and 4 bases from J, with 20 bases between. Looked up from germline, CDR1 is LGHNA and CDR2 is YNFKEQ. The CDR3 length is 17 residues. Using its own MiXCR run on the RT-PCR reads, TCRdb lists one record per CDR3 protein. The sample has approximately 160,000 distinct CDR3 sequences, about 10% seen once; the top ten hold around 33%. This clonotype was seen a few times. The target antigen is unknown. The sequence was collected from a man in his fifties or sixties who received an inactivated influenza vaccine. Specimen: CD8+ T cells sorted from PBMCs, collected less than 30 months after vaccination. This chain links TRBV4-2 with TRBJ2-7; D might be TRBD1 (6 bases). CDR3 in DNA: TGTGCCAGCAGCCAAGGATTTGTGCGACAGGACCCATACGAGCAGTACTTC. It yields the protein CASSQGFVRQDPYEQYF.